This TCR beta chain was obtained from a study of cytotoxic CD8 clonotypes in ibrutinib-treated CLL. Study conclusions and caveats: The clonality rise at ibrutinib response reflected private clonotype expansion. Relative to age-matched healthy donors, clonality at baseline was higher, and it tracked circulating CD8+ T-cell counts.

A word on this clone: Its antigen remains unknown.

Target depth was 1 in 200,000 to 1 in 1 million T cells, about 10x per clonotype. Method: immunoSEQ multiplex PCR; TCRdb's copy keeps in-frame clones and lacks some. The profile shows about 160,000 clones, 81% of them singletons. CDR3 size: 17 residues. Trimming took 4 bases from V and 9 from J; bases not matched to a gene: 16. Germline assignment: CDR1 SGHRS and CDR2 YFSETQ. The chain uses TRBV5-1 and TRBJ1-6; 7 bases line up with TRBD1. The sequences come from PBMCs, collected after 12 months of ibrutinib treatment. The clonotype comes from a human donor with chronic lymphocytic leukemia. CDR3: CASSLNHRGFSGSPLHF. The CDR3 nucleotides read TGCGCCAGCAGCCTGAACCACAGGGGTTTTTCTGGTTCACCCCTCCACTTT.